These 31 T cell receptor beta chains originate from one sample sequenced in a study of shared clonotypes between healthy human individuals. Measured with immunoSEQ multiplex PCR; TCRdb has only the in-frame clones, and not every one. Seen here are under 750,000 clones, 72% observed once, and the top ten hold about 1.8%. Input material: memory CD4+ T cells sorted from blood. Subset defined: CD45RA-negative fraction. The receptor set was obtained from a woman in her twenties or thirties in good health.

This clone was seen just once. This rearrangement joins TRBV9 to TRBJ2-2; 10 bases line up with TRBD2. Trimming took 5 bases from V and 7 from J; bases not matched to a gene: 8. CDR1 and CDR2 from the germline V gene are SGDLS and YYNGEE. The CDR3 is made up of 15 amino acids. The CDR3 region has the DNA TGTGCCAGCAGTCGGCTAGCGGGAGATGGCGGGGAGCTGTTTTTT. Translating gives CASSRLAGDGGELFF.

On this clone itself: The same CDR3 also results from other DNA sequences found in this sample. The chain employs TRBV10-3 and TRBJ2-7; D is ambiguous. CDR3 length: 12 amino acids. Germline V gives CDR1 ENHRY, CDR2 SYGVKD. Trimming took 2 bases from V and 4 from J, leaving 6 bases between them. The CDR3 nucleotides are TGTGCCATCAGTGAGCGTGGATACGAGCAGTACTTC. The encoded protein is CAISERGYEQYF.

Comment on this clone: This may be a read error: a much more frequent sequence differs by one nucleotide. The chain recombines TRBV7-8 with TRBJ2-1, with D uncertain. Germline V lookup: CDR1 SGHVS, CDR2 FQNEAQ. The CDR3 runs 11 residues. V dropped 3 bases and J dropped 5 bases, with 2 bases sitting between them. The CDR3 loop is CASSFDNEQFF. In DNA form, the CDR3 reads TGTGCCAGCAGCTTTGACAATGAGCAGTTCTTC.

The CDR3 DNA is TGTGCTAGTGGTTTGGGGGCCGGGGAGCTGTTTTTT. Residues: CASGLGAGELFF. This chain connects TRBV12-5 to TRBJ2-2; no firm D call. This CDR3 has 12 amino acids. CDR1 LGHNT and CDR2 FRNRAP come from the germline V gene. Deletions cut 1 base from V and 6 bases from J, with 3 bases between.

The chain carries TRBV6-5 and TRBJ1-2; 7 bases map to TRBD1. CDR1 and CDR2 (germline): MNHEY, SVGAGI. The V and J ends lost 5 bases and 7 bases, in that order; junction bases with no gene match: 4. The CDR3 has 12 residues. The CDR3 here is CASSNRGGGYTF. The CDR3 region has the DNA TGTGCCAGCAGTAACAGGGGAGGTGGCTACACCTTC.

On this clone: Additional DNA sequences in this sample encode the identical CDR3. V is TRBV18 and J is TRBJ2-1; 7 bases fit TRBD1. The CDR3 is 13 residues long. Germline CDR1 is KGHSH and CDR2 is LQKENI. V shed 6 bases, J shed 4 bases, and the junction held 3 bases outside the gene matches. CDR3 in DNA: TGTGCCAGCTCGCCGGGACAGTACAATGAGCAGTTCTTC. Amino acid sequence: CASSPGQYNEQFF.

The V call is TRBV9, the J call TRBJ2-4; D gene ambiguous. Germline V gene lookup returns CDR1 SGDLS and CDR2 YYNGEE. The CDR3 consists of 14 residues. Trimming stripped 0 bases from V and 7 bases from J, with 11 bases between. CDR3 in amino acids: CASSVDPLGNIQYF. DNA of the CDR3: TGTGCCAGCAGCGTAGACCCTCTTGGGAACATTCAGTACTTC.

This clone was seen more than once but under ten times. The CDR3 is CASSQDPGVNQPQHF. The CDR3 DNA reads as TGCGCCAGCAGCCAAGATCCAGGGGTCAATCAGCCCCAGCATTTT. The chain couples TRBV4-1 to TRBJ1-5; perhaps TRBD1 as D (6 bases). The ends were cut back, 0 bases at V and 3 bases at J, with 9 bases in the middle. Germline V gives CDR1 MGHRA, CDR2 YSYEKL. This CDR3 has 15 amino acids.

The chain uses TRBV7-8 and TRBJ2-7; D not certain. The CDR3 covers 12 residues. Germline V CDR1 and CDR2: SGHVS, FQNEAQ. Trimming took off 1 base at V and 6 bases at J, with 7 bases between the two ends. The CDR3 region is CASSLGLSEQYF. CDR3 DNA: TGTGCCAGCAGCTTAGGCCTCTCCGAGCAGTACTTC.

CDR3 protein: CASSYSGTGTFYEQYF. CDR3 coding DNA: TGTGCCAGCAGTTACTCCGGGACAGGGACCTTTTACGAGCAGTACTTC. This sequence joins TRBV6-5 and TRBJ2-7; 9 bases map to TRBD1. This CDR3 is 16 amino acids long. The V and J ends lost 0 bases and 4 bases, in that order; junction bases with no gene match: 7. CDR1 MNHEY and CDR2 SVGAGI come from the germline V gene.

The V call is TRBV29-1, the J call TRBJ2-1; 14 positions agree with TRBD2. Germline V gene sequence: CDR1 SQVTM, CDR2 ANQGSEA. The V segment lost 5 bases and the J segment 11 bases; nucleotides outside the gene matches: 14. The CDR3 covers 16 residues. This CDR3 reads CSVPFKGLAGVRKQFF. As DNA, the CDR3 is TGCAGCGTTCCTTTTAAGGGACTAGCGGGAGTGAGAAAGCAGTTCTTC.

Judged by abundance, this clone is medium-sized. Other DNA variants within this sample encode the same CDR3. The gene calls are TRBV19 and TRBJ2-5; 13 bases match TRBD2. Germline trimming cut 5 bases from V and 5 bases from J; bases unmatched to any gene: 8. This CDR3 region has 16 residues. CDR1 and CDR2 (germline): LNHDA, SQIVND (reference sequence). CDR3 nucleotides: TGTGCCAGTAGTTCCGGACTAGCGGGAGTGGGGGAGACCCAGTACTTC. Amino acid sequence: CASSSGLAGVGETQYF.

This chain joins TRBV7-9 and TRBJ2-7; D unclear. The CDR3 has 11 residues. From germline, CDR1 is SEHNR and CDR2 FQNEAQ (reference sequence). Between the trimmed V and J ends, which lost 3 bases and 8 bases, there was a span of 8 bases. The CDR3 spells CASSFPGQQYF. The CDR3 region has the DNA TGTGCCAGCAGCTTTCCAGGTCAGCAGTACTTC.

The V gene is TRBV4-1, the J gene TRBJ2-2; D is possibly TRBD2 (6 bases). V was cut by 1 base and J by 1 base, with 10 bases left in between. The CDR3 is 16 amino acids. CDR1 MGHRA and CDR2 YSYEKL come from the germline V gene. The CDR3 DNA reads as TGCGCCAGCAGCCAAGGGTTCGGGGGGAACACCGGGGAGCTGTTTTTT. Its protein is CASSQGFGGNTGELFF.

This chain links TRBV7-2 with TRBJ2-2; D not certain. The ends were cut back, 8 bases at V and 1 base at J, with 8 bases in the middle. Germline-derived CDR1 and CDR2 are SGHTA and FQGNSA. The CDR3 has 13 residues. This CDR3 reads CASFKGNTGELFF. Here the CDR3 DNA reads TGTGCCAGCTTCAAGGGGAACACCGGGGAGCTGTTTTTT.

The rearrangement joins TRBV28 to TRBJ1-1, with TRBD1 as a possible D gene (5 bases). This CDR3 spans 14 amino acids. Germline CDR1 and CDR2: MDHEN and SYDVKM. Trimming stripped 9 bases from V and 1 base from J, with 15 bases between. The CDR3 is CASVREGTNTEAFF. In DNA form, the CDR3 reads TGTGCCAGTGTCAGGGAAGGGACGAACACTGAAGCTTTCTTT. The variable domain in full, with the rest retrieved from reference TRBV28 and TRBJ1-1, is DVKVTQSSRYLVKRTGEKVFLECVQDMDHENMFWYRQDPGLGLRLIYFSYDVKMKEKGDIPEGYSVSREKKERFSLILESASTNQTSMYLCASVREGTNTEAFFGQGTRLTVV.

The chain couples TRBV5-4 to TRBJ1-2, with a possible D match to TRBD1 (6 bases). Trimming pared 6 bases from V and 0 bases from J, leaving 18 bases between. The length of the CDR3 is 16 residues. Looked up from germline, CDR1 is SGHNT and CDR2 is YYREEE (reference sequence). DNA of the CDR3: TGTGCCAGCACCAACATCGACAGGCCAACTAACTATGGCTACACCTTC. The encoded protein is CASTNIDRPTNYGYTF.

This clone was recorded a few times. The rearrangement links TRBV5-1 to TRBJ2-7; 8 nucleotides line up with TRBD1. This CDR3 has 17 amino acids. The germline V gene has CDR1 SGHRS and CDR2 YFSETQ. V shed 0 bases and J 2 bases; nucleotides not matched to a gene: 10. Here the CDR3 reads CASSLEPTGTGAYEQYF. The CDR3 DNA is TGCGCCAGCAGCTTGGAGCCCACCGGGACAGGAGCCTACGAGCAGTACTTC.

A single count supports this clone. CDR3 sequence reads: CATTGQSNQPQHF. The CDR3 nucleotides are TGTGCCACCACGGGACAGAGCAATCAGCCCCAGCATTTT. The chain uses TRBV15 and TRBJ1-5, with TRBD1 matching over 7 bases. Germline lookup yields CDR1 LNHNV and CDR2 YYDKDF (reference sequence). This CDR3 is built from 13 residues. Losses at the gene ends were 7 bases for V and 1 base for J; bases not matched to a gene: 1.

This clone has a single count. The chain is built from TRBV7-9 and TRBJ2-2, with TRBD1 as a possible D gene (5 bases). In germline, CDR1 is SEHNR, CDR2 FQNEAQ (reference sequence). V dropped 1 base and J dropped 7 bases, with 10 bases sitting between them. CDR3 length: 14 amino acids. CDR3 DNA: TGTGCCAGCAGCTTAGAACAGGTGTTCGGGGAGCTGTTTTTT. Its translation is CASSLEQVFGELFF.

About this clone: The sample holds other DNA sequences that translate to the same CDR3. The gene calls are TRBV20-1 and TRBJ1-1, with D possibly TRBD1 on 5 matching bases. The germline V gene encodes CDR1 DFQATT and CDR2 SNEGSKA (reference sequence). V lost 5 bases to trimming and J lost 7 bases, with 11 bases between them. CDR3 size: 11 residues. The CDR3 nucleotides are TGCAGTGCTGCCCCCGGACATGAAGCTTTCTTT. As protein: CSAAPGHEAFF.

This clone appeared many times. This chain connects TRBV7-8 to TRBJ2-3; D gene ambiguous. Germline CDR1 reads SGHVS; CDR2 reads FQNEAQ. The CDR3 contains 11 residues. With 1 base removed from V and 11 bases from J, the gap between germline ends came to 7 bases. The CDR3 protein is CASSLERKQYF. As DNA, the CDR3 is TGTGCCAGCAGCTTAGAGAGGAAGCAGTATTTT.

The chain is built from TRBV25-1 and TRBJ1-1; TRBD1 might be the D (6 bases). The germline gives CDR1 MGHDK, CDR2 SYGVNS. This CDR3 has 13 amino acids. Between the trimmed V and J ends, which lost 6 bases and 7 bases, there was a span of 15 bases. The CDR3 nucleotides read TGTGCCAGCAGGAGCAGATGGACAGATGAAGCTTTCTTT. As protein: CASRSRWTDEAFF.

This clone was detected ten times or more. The chain recombines TRBV23-1 with TRBJ2-6; D is possibly TRBD1 (5 bases). TRBV23-1 is an ORF, with its function uncertain. V was shortened by 2 bases and J by 15 bases, with 11 bases between the two germline ends. The CDR3 runs 12 residues. CDR3 residues: CASSQDPTALTF. The CDR3 DNA sequence: TGCGCCAGCAGTCAAGATCCGACAGCCCTGACTTTC.

J is TRBJ2-2 and V is TRBV7-7; D is possibly TRBD1 (6 bases). The V gene's germline CDR1 is SSHAT and CDR2 FNYEAQ (reference sequence). The CDR3 extends over 14 amino acids. Trimming cost V 5 bases and J 8 bases, with 15 bases left between them. CDR3 in DNA: TGTGCCAGCAGCCCCAGGGGTGTGAAAGGGGAGCTGTTTTTT. Translating it yields CASSPRGVKGELFF. Variable domain in full (rest from reference TRBV7-7 and TRBJ2-2): GAGVSQSPRYKVTKRGQDVTLRCDPISSHATLYWYQQALGQGPEFLTYFNYEAQPDKSGLPSDRFSAERPEGSISTLTIQRTEQRDSAMYRCASSPRGVKGELFFGEGSRLTVL.

V usage is TRBV2 and J usage is TRBJ1-6; D call uncertain. Germline-derived CDR1 and CDR2 are SNHLY and FYNNEI. V lost 6 bases and J 10 bases, leaving 16 bases between the germline ends. CDR3 length equals 14 residues. This CDR3 is CASRRVPGGSPLHF. The CDR3 bases are TGTGCCAGCAGAAGGGTGCCCGGTGGGTCACCCCTCCACTTT.

The chain is built from TRBV7-2 and TRBJ1-5, with TRBD1 matching over 8 bases. The ends lost 5 bases at V and 4 bases at J; junction bases unmatched: 7. The CDR3 covers 15 residues. CDR1 and CDR2 (germline): SGHTA, FQGNSA. The CDR3 loop is CASSPGQGRNQPQHF. CDR3 sequence (DNA): TGTGCCAGCAGCCCAGGACAGGGTCGAAATCAGCCCCAGCATTTT. The full variable domain, completed using reference TRBV7-2 and TRBJ1-5, is GAGVSQSPSNKVTEKGKDVELRCDPISGHTALYWYRQSLGQGLEFLIYFQGNSAPDKSGLPSDRFSAERTGGSVSTLTIQRTQQEDSAVYLCASSPGQGRNQPQHFGDGTRLSIL.

This clone showed up just a few times. CDR3 nucleotides: TGTGCCAGCTCACCAACGTCCATAAGTCGGGAAAAACTGTTTTTT. Amino acids: CASSPTSISREKLFF. The chain carries TRBV18 and TRBJ1-4, with D uncertain. Germline CDR1 is KGHSH and CDR2 is LQKENI. The CDR3 consists of 15 residues. Trimming took off 2 bases at V and 8 bases at J, with 15 bases between the two ends.

The genes are TRBV19 and TRBJ2-1, with 7 bases that match TRBD2. CDR3 length: 12 residues. Germline CDR1 LNHDA, CDR2 SQIVND (reference sequence). The J segment lost 10 bases and the V segment lost 8 bases, leaving 8 bases of the junction unmatched. CDR3 protein: CASSLAAREQFF. The DNA of the CDR3 is TGTGCCAGTTCCCTAGCGGCTCGCGAGCAGTTCTTC.

V usage is TRBV25-1 and J usage is TRBJ2-1; D call uncertain. CDR3 length: 15 residues. Per germline, CDR1 MGHDK and CDR2 SYGVNS. Between the trimmed V and J ends, which lost 1 base and 0 bases, there was a span of 7 bases. CDR3 amino acids: CASSESKSSYNEQFF. The CDR3 coding sequence is TGTGCCAGCAGTGAATCTAAAAGCTCCTACAATGAGCAGTTCTTC.

The chain combines TRBV27 with TRBJ1-1; unclear D gene. Per the germline V gene, CDR1 is MNHEY and CDR2 is SMNVEV (reference sequence). Trimming took off 6 bases at V and 4 bases at J, with 12 bases between the two ends. This CDR3 is built from 13 residues. The CDR3 here is CASRLGWGTEAFF. CDR3 DNA: TGTGCCAGCAGACTCGGTTGGGGCACTGAAGCTTTCTTT.